Each of the 24 T cell receptor beta chains below was sequenced from the same sample in a study of Tregs in tolerant kidney transplant recipients. Profiled with immunoSEQ multiplex PCR; TCRdb holds only in-frame clones, not every one. The data show 200,000 to 300,000 clones, approximately 84% seen once. The sample consisted of CD4+ T cells from blood. These receptors came from a human donor in good health.

This chain uses TRBV5-4 with TRBJ2-5; D is ambiguous. The length of the CDR3 is 14 residues. CDR1 and CDR2 (germline): SGHNT, YYREEE (reference sequence). V lost 0 bases to trimming and J lost 2 bases, with 8 bases between them. The CDR3 is CASSLAQEQETQYF. CDR3 in DNA: TGTGCCAGCAGCTTGGCGCAGGAGCAAGAGACCCAGTACTTC.

V and J are TRBV5-1 and TRBJ2-7, with TRBD1 identical over 11 bases. This CDR3 contains 14 residues. J was trimmed by 7 bases and V by 4 bases; bases with no gene match: 7. Germline CDR1 is SGHRS and CDR2 is YFSETQ. CDR3 nucleotide sequence: TGCGCCAGCAGCCCCGGACAGGGGGCCCAGGAGCAGTACTTC. It yields the protein CASSPGQGAQEQYF. The variable domain in full, with the rest retrieved from reference TRBV5-1 and TRBJ2-7, is KAGVTQTPRYLIKTRGQQVTLSCSPISGHRSVSWYQQTPGQGLQFLFEYFSETQRNKGNFPGRFSGRQFSNSRSEMNVSTLELGDSALYLCASSPGQGAQEQYFGPGTRLTVT.

This chain connects TRBV9 to TRBJ2-1, with 12 bases fitting TRBD2. Germline V gives CDR1 SGDLS, CDR2 YYNGEE. After removal of 4 bases from V and 8 bases from J, the junction contained 10 bases not matched to a gene. The length of the CDR3 is 16 residues. The CDR3 reads CASSSLAGGGFYEQFF. In nucleotides, the CDR3 is TGTGCCAGCAGCTCACTAGCGGGAGGCGGTTTTTATGAGCAGTTCTTC.

This rearrangement joins TRBV18 to TRBJ2-7; D not certain. CDR1 is KGHSH, CDR2 LQKENI, per germline. V lost 4 bases to trimming and J lost 3 bases, with 7 bases between them. The CDR3 is 12 residues long. This CDR3 reads CASSLTDYEQYF. Here the CDR3 DNA reads TGTGCCAGCTCACTTACAGACTACGAGCAGTACTTC.

V usage is TRBV6-4 and J usage is TRBJ2-1; no reliable D call. CDR1 is MRHNA and CDR2 is SNTAGT in the germline V gene. This CDR3 has 14 amino acids. Trimming stripped 1 base from V and 2 bases from J, with 6 bases between. In DNA, the CDR3 is TGTGCCAGCAGTGACTATGGTGCCTACAATGAGCAGTTCTTC. Translated, it gives CASSDYGAYNEQFF.

The J gene is TRBJ2-1, the V gene TRBV28; possibly TRBD1 or TRBD2 for D (6 bases each). Trimming removed 5 bases at V and 2 bases at J, with 13 bases between. The CDR3 sequence is 15 residues long. The germline V gene has CDR1 MDHEN and CDR2 SYDVKM. The CDR3, as DNA: TGTGCCAGCAGTCCCACCGGGGGCACCTACAATGAGCAGTTCTTC. Translation gives CASSPTGGTYNEQFF.

The chain has TRBV2 and TRBJ1-2; D is perhaps TRBD1 (5 bases). Trimming stripped 4 bases from V and 4 bases from J, with 10 bases between. The CDR3 sequence is 13 residues long. Germline CDR1 and CDR2: SNHLY and FYNNEI. The CDR3 reads CASSVGTFYGYTF. In nucleotides, the CDR3 is TGTGCCAGCAGTGTTGGGACCTTCTATGGCTACACCTTC.

V and J are TRBV7-3 and TRBJ1-3; D gene uncertain. With 2 bases removed from V and 0 bases from J, the gap between germline ends came to 11 bases. The CDR3 totals 16 residues. Germline-derived CDR1 and CDR2 are SGHTA and FQGTGA. The chain's CDR3 is CASSLGHQGSGNTIYF. The CDR3 DNA follows: TGTGCCAGCAGCTTAGGGCACCAAGGCTCTGGAAACACCATATATTTT.

The chain has TRBV6-4 and TRBJ2-3, with TRBD2 matching 10 bases. From germline, CDR1 is MRHNA and CDR2 SNTAGT. Trimming at V came to 10 bases and at J to 1 base, leaving 2 bases not matched to a gene. The CDR3 spans 13 residues. CDR3 amino acids: CATGTSGTDTQYF. The CDR3 bases are TGTGCCACCGGGACTAGCGGCACAGATACGCAGTATTTT.

The chain joins TRBV5-1 to TRBJ2-3; D uncertain. Between the trimmed V and J ends, which lost 1 base and 0 bases, there was a span of 15 bases. The CDR3 is made up of 17 amino acids. Germline loops: CDR1 SGHRS, CDR2 YFSETQ. The CDR3 sequence: CASSLSRGGLSTDTQYF. CDR3 sequence (DNA): TGCGCCAGCAGCTTGAGCCGTGGCGGCCTTAGCACAGATACGCAGTATTTT.

The chain recombines TRBV19 with TRBJ1-5; D is uncertain. This CDR3 spans 15 amino acids. Looked up from germline, CDR1 is LNHDA and CDR2 is SQIVND (reference sequence). The V end was cut by 7 bases, the J end by 2 bases, with 15 bases between. DNA for the CDR3: TGTGCCAGTACCCCGGGAAACACGGGCAATCAGCCCCAGCATTTT. Residues: CASTPGNTGNQPQHF.

V gene TRBV10-3 combines with J gene TRBJ1-5, with D possibly matching TRBD1 (5 bases). The CDR3 sequence is 16 residues long. The germline V and J ends were trimmed by 0 bases and 6 bases, with 15 bases remaining between them. Looked up from germline, CDR1 is ENHRY and CDR2 is SYGVKD. The CDR3 reads CAISESGQGLGQPQHF. The CDR3 nucleotides read TGTGCCATCAGTGAGTCAGGTCAGGGTCTTGGTCAGCCCCAGCATTTT.

Notes on this clone: At one end, the junction sequence differs from germline, possibly due to a read error. The identical CDR3 is also encoded by other nucleotide sequences in the sample. The chain joins TRBV6-5 to TRBJ1-1; weak D call: TRBD1 (5 bases). Per germline, CDR1 MNHEY and CDR2 SVGAGI. This CDR3 region has 15 residues. The CDR3 spells CASSYGDRMNTEAFF. The CDR3 DNA reads TGCGCCAGCAGTTATGGCGACAGAATGAACACTGAAGCTTTCTTT.

The genes are TRBV19 and TRBJ2-2; D not resolved. The V gene lost 4 bases and the J gene lost 2 bases, with 11 bases spanning the gap. Germline CDR1 and CDR2: LNHDA and SQIVND (reference sequence). CDR3 length: 15 amino acids. This CDR3 is CASSRQHQNTGELFF. DNA of the CDR3: TGTGCCAGTAGTAGGCAACACCAAAACACCGGGGAGCTGTTTTTT.

The chain links TRBV5-1 to TRBJ2-3; D not certain. The V end was cut by 0 bases, the J end by 6 bases, with 11 bases between. This CDR3 has 14 residues. The germline V gene encodes CDR1 SGHRS and CDR2 YFSETQ. This CDR3 is CASSLVAGGDTQYF. CDR3 sequence (DNA): TGCGCCAGCAGCTTGGTCGCAGGTGGGGATACGCAGTATTTT.

V usage is TRBV5-1 and J usage is TRBJ1-3, with 8 bases matching TRBD1. CDR1 and CDR2 (germline): SGHRS, YFSETQ. V was pared by 4 bases and J by 0 bases, with 3 bases of the junction left unmatched. The CDR3 loop spans 15 amino acids. The CDR3 DNA is TGCGCCAGCAGCCAGGACAGGGTCTCTGGAAACACCATATATTTT. Translating gives CASSQDRVSGNTIYF. The full variable domain, in which reference TRBV5-1 and TRBJ1-3 provide the parts outside the CDR3, is KAGVTQTPRYLIKTRGQQVTLSCSPISGHRSVSWYQQTPGQGLQFLFEYFSETQRNKGNFPGRFSGRQFSNSRSEMNVSTLELGDSALYLCASSQDRVSGNTIYFGEGSWLTVV.

J is TRBJ1-5 and V is TRBV5-1; D is ambiguous. V gave up 5 bases and J gave up 1 base, with 13 bases separating them. Germline-derived CDR1 and CDR2 are SGHRS and YFSETQ. The CDR3 has 15 amino acids. The CDR3 DNA sequence: TGCGCCAGCAGTTATGGACCGATAAGCAATCAGCCCCAGCATTTT. Protein product: CASSYGPISNQPQHF.

J is TRBJ1-2 and V is TRBV29-1, with TRBD1 matching over 9 bases. This CDR3 region has 16 residues. The germline V gene has CDR1 SQVTM and CDR2 ANQGSEA. The junction had 13 bases not matched to a gene; V was cut back by 4 bases and J by 4 bases. The CDR3 DNA reads TGCAGCGTTGGAGGCGGGACAGGGAGGACCGGCTATGGCTACACCTTC. This gives the protein CSVGGGTGRTGYGYTF.

Only a few counts were recorded for this clone. The chain employs TRBV11-2 and TRBJ1-1; no definite D call. V lost 0 bases and J 1 base, leaving 9 bases between the germline ends. The V gene's germline CDR1 is SGHAT and CDR2 FQNNGV. The CDR3 loop spans 15 amino acids. The CDR3 is CASSLDRRGNTEAFF. CDR3 nucleotides: TGTGCCAGCAGCTTAGATAGGAGAGGGAACACTGAAGCTTTCTTT.

The chain recombines TRBV5-1 with TRBJ2-2; either TRBD1 or TRBD2 may supply D (7 bases each). The germline V gene encodes CDR1 SGHRS and CDR2 YFSETQ. V lost 7 bases and J lost 0, with 16 bases in between. This CDR3 spans 16 amino acids. The CDR3 bases are TGCGCCAGCCAGACAGGGACTAACGCGAACACCGGGGAGCTGTTTTTT. Its protein is CASQTGTNANTGELFF. Complete variable domain (other parts from reference TRBV5-1 and TRBJ2-2): KAGVTQTPRYLIKTRGQQVTLSCSPISGHRSVSWYQQTPGQGLQFLFEYFSETQRNKGNFPGRFSGRQFSNSRSEMNVSTLELGDSALYLCASQTGTNANTGELFFGEGSRLTVL.

V gene TRBV2 combines with J gene TRBJ1-1; TRBD1 might be the D (5 bases). The CDR3 spans 13 residues. V was shortened by 6 bases and J by 1 base, with 9 bases between the two germline ends. Per the germline V gene, CDR1 is SNHLY and CDR2 is FYNNEI. The CDR3 protein is CASRGPSNTEAFF. As DNA, the CDR3 is TGTGCCAGCAGGGGACCGTCGAACACTGAAGCTTTCTTT.

This rearrangement joins TRBV7-2 to TRBJ1-4; no clear D. Germline V gene lookup returns CDR1 SGHTA and CDR2 FQGNSA. This CDR3 spans 14 amino acids. V shed 5 bases and J shed 2 bases, with 9 bases lying between them. The CDR3 here is CASSPGRTNEKLFF. The CDR3 coding sequence is TGTGCCAGCAGCCCTGGACGGACTAATGAAAAACTGTTTTTT.

The chain links TRBV27 to TRBJ1-2, with D unresolved. The V end was cut by 5 bases, the J end by 4 bases, with 11 bases between. Germline lookup yields CDR1 MNHEY and CDR2 SMNVEV (reference sequence). The CDR3 spans 13 residues. Written as DNA, the CDR3 is TGTGCCAGCAGTGTGCCTGGAAGCTATGGCTACACCTTC. Protein product: CASSVPGSYGYTF.

With respect to this clone: The CDR3 does not end in the conserved phenylalanine or tryptophan, so this is likely a read error. The genes are TRBV6-4 and TRBJ2-2; 12 positions match TRBD2. The CDR3 loop spans 19 amino acids. The germline CDR1 and CDR2 sequences are MRHNA and SNTAGT. V was pared by 2 bases and J by 5 bases, with 12 bases of the junction left unmatched. CDR3 nucleotide sequence: TGTGCCAGCAGTGACGGTCTAGCGGGAGGGCCACGGGAAACCGGGGAGCTGTTTTGT. Its protein product is CASSDGLAGGPRETGELFC.